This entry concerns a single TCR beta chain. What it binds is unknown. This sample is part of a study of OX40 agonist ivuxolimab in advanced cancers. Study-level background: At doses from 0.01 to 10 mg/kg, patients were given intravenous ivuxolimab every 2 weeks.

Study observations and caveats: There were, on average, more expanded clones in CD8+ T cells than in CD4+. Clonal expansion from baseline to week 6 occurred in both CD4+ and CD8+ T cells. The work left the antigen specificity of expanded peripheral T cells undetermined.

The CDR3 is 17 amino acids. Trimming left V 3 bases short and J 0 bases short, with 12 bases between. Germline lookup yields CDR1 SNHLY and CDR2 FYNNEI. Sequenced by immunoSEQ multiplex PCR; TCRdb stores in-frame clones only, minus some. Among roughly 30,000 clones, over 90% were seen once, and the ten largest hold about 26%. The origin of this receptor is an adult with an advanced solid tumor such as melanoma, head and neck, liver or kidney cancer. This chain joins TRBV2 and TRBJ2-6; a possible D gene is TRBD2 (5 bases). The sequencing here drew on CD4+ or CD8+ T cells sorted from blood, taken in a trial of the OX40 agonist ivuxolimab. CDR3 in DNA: TGTGCCAGCAGTGATCCGGGGTCCAGCTCTGGGGCCAACGTCCTGACTTTC. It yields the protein CASSDPGSSSGANVLTF.